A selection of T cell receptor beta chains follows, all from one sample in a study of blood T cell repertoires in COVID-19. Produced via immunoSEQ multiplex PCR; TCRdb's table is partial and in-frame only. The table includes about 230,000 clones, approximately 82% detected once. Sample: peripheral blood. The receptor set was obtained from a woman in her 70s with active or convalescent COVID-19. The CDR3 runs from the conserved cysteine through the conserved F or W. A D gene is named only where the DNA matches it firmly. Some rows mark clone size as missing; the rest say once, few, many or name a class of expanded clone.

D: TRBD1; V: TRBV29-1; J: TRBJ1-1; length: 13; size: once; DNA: TGCAGCGTCGGCGACAGGGTGGATGGTGAAGCTTTCTTT; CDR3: CSVGDRVDGEAFF
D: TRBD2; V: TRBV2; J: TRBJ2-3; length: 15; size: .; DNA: TGTGCCAGCAGTCTCCAGCGGGGGGGCACAGATACGCAGTATTTT; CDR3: CASSLQRGGTDTQYF
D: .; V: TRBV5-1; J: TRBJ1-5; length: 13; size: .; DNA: TGCGCCAGCAGAGTACGGGAGGATCAGCCCCAGCATTTT; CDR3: CASRVREDQPQHF
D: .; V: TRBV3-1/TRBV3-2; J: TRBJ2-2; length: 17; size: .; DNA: TGTGCCAGCAGCCGTCTCCGGGACACGGCTTACACCGGGGAGCTGTTTTTT; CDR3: CASSRLRDTAYTGELFF
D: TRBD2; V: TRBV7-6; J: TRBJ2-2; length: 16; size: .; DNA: TGTGCCAGCAGCTTAATGACTAGCGGGAACACCGGGGAGCTGTTTTTT; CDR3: CASSLMTSGNTGELFF
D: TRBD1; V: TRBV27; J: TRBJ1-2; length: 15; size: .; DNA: TGTGCCAGCAGTTCCAACAGGGGCGATAACTATGGCTACACCTTC; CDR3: CASSSNRGDNYGYTF
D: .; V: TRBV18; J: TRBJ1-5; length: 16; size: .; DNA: TGTGCCAGCTCACCCCCCCCGGCAGGTAGCAATCAGCCCCAGCATTTT; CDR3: CASSPPPAGSNQPQHF
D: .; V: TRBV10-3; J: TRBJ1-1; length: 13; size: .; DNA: TGTGCCATCAGTGAGCAGGAGGACACTGAAGCTTTCTTT; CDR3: CAISEQEDTEAFF
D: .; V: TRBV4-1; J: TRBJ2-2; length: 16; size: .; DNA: TGCGCCAGCAGCCAGCAGTCGGGACTTTCCACCGGGGAGCTGTTTTTT; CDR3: CASSQQSGLSTGELFF
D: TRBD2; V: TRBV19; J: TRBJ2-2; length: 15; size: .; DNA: TGTGCCAGTAGCCTTCTAGCGGGGGACGCCGGGGAGCTGTTTTTT; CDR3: CASSLLAGDAGELFF
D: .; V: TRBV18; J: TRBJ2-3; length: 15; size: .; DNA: TGTGCCAGCTCACCCCAGGGCGGACCCACAGATACGCAGTATTTT; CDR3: CASSPQGGPTDTQYF
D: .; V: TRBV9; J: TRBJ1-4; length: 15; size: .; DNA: TGTGCCAGCAGCGTAGCGGGTGCAACTAATGAAAAACTGTTTTTT; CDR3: CASSVAGATNEKLFF
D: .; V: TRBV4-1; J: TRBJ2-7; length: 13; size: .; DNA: TGCGCCAGCAGCCAAGTCTACCTATACGAGCAGTACTTC; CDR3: CASSQVYLYEQYF
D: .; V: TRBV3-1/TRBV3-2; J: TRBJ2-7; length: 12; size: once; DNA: TGTGCCAGCAGCCTATTAAACTACGAGCAGTACTTC; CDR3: CASSLLNYEQYF
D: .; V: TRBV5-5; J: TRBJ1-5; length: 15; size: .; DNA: TGTGCCAGCAGCTTGGTGGCAGGGAACGGTCAGCCCCAGCATTTT; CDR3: CASSLVAGNGQPQHF
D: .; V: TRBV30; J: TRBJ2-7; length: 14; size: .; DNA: TGTGCCTGGAGTGTGGAGGGAAGGTCCTACGAGCAGTACTTC; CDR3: CAWSVEGRSYEQYF
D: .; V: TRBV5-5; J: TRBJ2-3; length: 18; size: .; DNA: TGTGCCAGCAGCCTTCCTAGGTGGGGGCCCCAAATCACAGATACGCAGTATTTT; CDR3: CASSLPRWGPQITDTQYF
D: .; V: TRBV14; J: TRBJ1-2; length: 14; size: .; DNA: TGTGCCAGCAGCCAAGATGCGGCTGCGAGGGGCTACACCTTC; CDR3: CASSQDAAARGYTF